This TCR beta chain was sequenced in a study of early T cells in non-severe SARS-CoV-2 infection. Across the whole study: Chains were not paired, and sequencing was done on bulk RNA from unsorted whole blood.

This clonotype was seen a handful of times. Its antigen is as yet unknown. Study results and caveats: Matches to VDJdb favored anti-spike CD8 responses and missed private and CD4 specificities.

V was trimmed by 2 bases and J by 5 bases, leaving 7 bases between them. From germline, CDR1 is SGHVS and CDR2 FNYEAQ. The CDR3 has 13 residues. In the library, individual cDNA molecules carried attached unique molecular identifiers. TCRdb re-derived calls from the 5' RACE reads in MiXCR, one entry per CDR3 protein. The table shows just over 95,000 distinct CDR3 sequences, with approximately 9.9% occurring only once. The receptor was isolated from an adult who was a healthcare worker with PCR-confirmed SARS-CoV-2 infection or an uninfected control (not recorded which). The sequences come from whole blood, collected at baseline. The rearrangement uses TRBV7-6 and TRBJ2-1; D not resolved. This CDR3 is CASSLSLNNEQFF. The CDR3 nucleotides read TGTGCCAGCAGCTTATCCCTAAACAATGAGCAGTTCTTC.